These 21 T cell receptor beta chains originate from one sample sequenced in a study of T cells in Graves' hyperthyroidism and ophthalmopathy. Authors of the study amplified TCR beta CDR3 regions from RNA transcripts. TCR CDR3 regions were first amplified by RT-PCR with HTBI primers. TCRdb used MiXCR to reprocess the multiplex PCR reads, holding one entry per CDR3 protein. The table shows under 250,000 distinct CDR3 sequences, with approximately 25% occurring only once. Material: blood. The receptors come from a woman aged 40 to 50 with Graves' ophthalmopathy.

This clonotype was picked up many times. The chain couples TRBV25-1 to TRBJ1-5; no definite D call. The germline V and J ends were trimmed by 8 bases and 4 bases, with 15 bases remaining between them. The CDR3 covers 14 residues. CDR1 MGHDK and CDR2 SYGVNS come from the germline V gene. As DNA, the CDR3 is TGTGCCAGCCAGATCGCGGGGTGGAATCAGCCCCAGCATTTT. Protein sequence: CASQIAGWNQPQHF.

This clonotype was counted many times. This chain links TRBV7-9 with TRBJ1-1; D call uncertain. Germline V gives CDR1 SEHNR, CDR2 FQNEAQ (reference sequence). Trimming took off 4 bases at V and 8 bases at J, with 14 bases between the two ends. This CDR3 has 13 amino acids. CDR3 loop: CASSSQEQSEAFF. The CDR3 DNA is TGTGCCAGCAGCTCGCAAGAGCAGAGCGAAGCTTTCTTT.

The chain joins TRBV6-1 to TRBJ2-7; no clear D gene. CDR3 size: 13 residues. Germline V gene data show CDR1 as MNHNS and CDR2 as SASEGT. Deletions cut 6 bases from V and 7 bases from J, with 16 bases between. DNA of the CDR3: TGTGCCAGCAGCCATGACCCGAAAGGGGAGCAGTACTTC. This encodes CASSHDPKGEQYF.

This clonotype came up many times. This chain links TRBV7-2 with TRBJ2-5, with 8 bases aligning to TRBD2. V dropped 4 bases and J dropped 3; count of bases not matched to a gene: 7. The CDR3 has 15 residues. CDR1 is SGHTA, CDR2 FQGNSA, per germline. DNA of the CDR3: TGTGCCAGCAGCTACGGGCCCGGGGGGGAAGAGACCCAGTACTTC. Amino acid sequence: CASSYGPGGEETQYF.

This clonotype came up many times. The rearrangement uses TRBV12-3 or TRBV12-4 and TRBJ1-5, with no clear D. The CDR3 has 13 amino acids. Trimming took 5 bases from V and 7 from J, leaving 12 bases between them. As DNA, the CDR3 is TGTGCCAGCAGTCTGGACCCGGCCCAGCCCCAGCATTTT. It is translated as CASSLDPAQPQHF.

There are many counts of this clonotype. The V and J genes are TRBV12-3 or TRBV12-4 and TRBJ2-2; no definite D call. The CDR3 contains 13 residues. Trimming stripped 6 bases from V and 4 bases from J, with 9 bases between. The CDR3 DNA reads as TGTGCCAGCAGACCGACGAGCACCGGGGAGCTGTTTTTT. Translating gives CASRPTSTGELFF.

CDR3 loop: CAWSVSGGAGTQYF. CDR3 coding DNA: TGTGCCTGGAGTGTCTCCGGGGGGGCCGGGACCCAGTACTTC. This chain connects TRBV30 to TRBJ2-5, with 8 bases identical to TRBD2. Germline loops: CDR1 GTSNPN, CDR2 SVGIG (reference sequence). This CDR3 contains 14 residues. J lost 7 bases, V lost 0 bases, and 7 bases had no gene match.

This clonotype was detected ten times or more. The chain is built from TRBV2 and TRBJ2-7, with D possibly matching TRBD2 (6 bases). CDR3 length equals 13 residues. Germline V gene lookup returns CDR1 SNHLY and CDR2 FYNNEI. V dropped 6 bases and J dropped 7 bases, with 16 bases sitting between them. The CDR3 here is CASSVLRGGEQYF. The CDR3, as DNA: TGTGCCAGCAGCGTACTAAGGGGAGGAGAGCAGTACTTC.

This clonotype was detected many times. The V and J genes are TRBV10-3 and TRBJ1-1; D is undetermined. V was cut by 6 bases and J by 0 bases, with 14 bases left in between. Germline values: CDR1 ENHRY, CDR2 SYGVKD. The CDR3 contains 15 residues. The CDR3: CAIRDSEGMNTEAFF. For the CDR3, the DNA is TGTGCCATCAGGGACTCTGAAGGGATGAACACTGAAGCTTTCTTT.

This clonotype was seen many times. The chain employs TRBV25-1 and TRBJ2-7; the D call may be TRBD1 or TRBD2 (5 bases each). Trimming took 3 bases from V and 6 from J, leaving 15 bases between them. CDR1 is MGHDK and CDR2 is SYGVNS in the germline V gene. The CDR3 is 14 residues long. CDR3 amino acids: CASSDRDPGFEQYF. DNA for the CDR3: TGTGCCAGCAGTGACAGGGATCCGGGGTTCGAGCAGTACTTC.

This clonotype was found many times. The CDR3 here is CASSVGDSYEQYF. As DNA, the CDR3 is TGTGCCAGCAGCGTCGGCGACTCCTACGAGCAGTACTTC. This chain uses TRBV9 with TRBJ2-7, with D unclear. There are 13 residues in the CDR3. V was shortened by 2 bases and J by 0 bases, with 6 bases between the two germline ends. CDR1 is SGDLS and CDR2 is YYNGEE in the germline V gene.

The gene calls are TRBV7-8 and TRBJ2-5, with 8 bases aligning to TRBD2. The CDR3 covers 16 residues. V lost 1 base and J lost 4; bases outside the gene matches: 8. Germline V gives CDR1 SGHVS, CDR2 FQNEAQ. The CDR3 here is CASSLVGVAGTETQYF. The CDR3 nucleotides are TGTGCCAGCAGCTTAGTAGGCGTAGCGGGGACAGAGACCCAGTACTTC. Using reference TRBV7-8 and TRBJ2-5 for the parts outside the CDR3, the full variable domain is GAGVSQSPRYKVAKRGQDVALRCDPISGHVSLFWYQQALGQGPEFLTYFQNEAQLDKSGLPSDRFFAERPEGSVSTLKIQRTQQEDSAVYLCASSLVGVAGTETQYFGPGTRLLVL.

This clonotype came up many times. The chain employs TRBV5-1 and TRBJ1-2, with D maybe TRBD1 (5 bases). In germline, CDR1 is SGHRS, CDR2 YFSETQ. The CDR3 has 16 amino acids. Trimming pared 4 bases from V and 3 bases from J, leaving 19 bases between. The CDR3 loop is CASSRDGLSRDYGYTF. In nucleotides, the CDR3 is TGCGCCAGCAGCCGGGACGGCCTGTCCCGTGACTATGGCTACACCTTC.

This clonotype was recorded many times. The chain carries TRBV27 and TRBJ2-7; TRBD2 agrees at 13 bases. In germline, CDR1 is MNHEY, CDR2 SMNVEV (reference sequence). V lost 5 bases to trimming and J lost 6 bases; unmatched junction nucleotides: 7. The CDR3 is 15 amino acids. CDR3 loop: CASSGGTSGTGEQYF. DNA of the CDR3: TGTGCCAGCAGTGGCGGGACTAGCGGGACGGGCGAGCAGTACTTC.

This clonotype was picked up many times. The chain links TRBV24-1 to TRBJ2-7; TRBD2 matches 15 bases. Per the germline V gene, CDR1 is KGHDR and CDR2 is SFDVKD. The ends lost 9 bases at V and 9 bases at J; junction bases unmatched: 11. This CDR3 comprises 15 residues. The CDR3 protein is CATSPRGLAGGGQYF. DNA for the CDR3: TGTGCCACCTCTCCAAGGGGACTAGCGGGAGGCGGGCAGTACTTC.

This clonotype has a handful of counts. V and J are TRBV6-1 and TRBJ2-7, with 12 bases aligning to TRBD1. The V gene's germline CDR1 is MNHNS and CDR2 SASEGT. V dropped 5 bases and J dropped 2; count of bases not matched to a gene: 4. This CDR3 is 15 amino acids long. Here the CDR3 reads CASSMGQGATYEQYF. The CDR3 bases are TGTGCCAGCAGTATGGGACAGGGGGCGACCTACGAGCAGTACTTC.

This clonotype has at least ten counts. The chain uses TRBV12-5 and TRBJ2-2; the D gene could be TRBD1 or TRBD2 (5 bases each). The CDR3 covers 16 residues. CDR1 LGHNT and CDR2 FRNRAP come from the germline V gene. V lost 0 bases and J lost 10, with 18 bases in between. CDR3 residues: CASGLVRGEHDVELFF. CDR3 coding DNA: TGTGCTAGTGGTTTGGTACGAGGGGAACATGACGTGGAGCTGTTTTTT.

This clonotype was detected ten times or more. This chain links TRBV15 with TRBJ1-1, with D possibly matching TRBD1 (6 bases). Germline V CDR1 and CDR2: LNHNV, YYDKDF (reference sequence). The CDR3 length is 13 residues. V was pared by 8 bases and J by 1 base, with 11 bases between. CDR3 amino acids: CATSGGSNTEAFF. CDR3 sequence (DNA): TGTGCCACCTCGGGGGGCTCGAACACTGAAGCTTTCTTT. Full variable domain (rest looked up from reference TRBV15 and TRBJ1-1): DAMVIQNPRYQVTQFGKPVTLSCSQTLNHNVMYWYQQKSSQAPKLLFHYYDKDFNNEADTPDNFQSRRPNTSFCFLDIRSPGLGDTAMYLCATSGGSNTEAFFGQGTRLTVV.

This clonotype appeared many times. The chain carries TRBV4-2 and TRBJ2-7, with 7 bases lining up with TRBD1. V shed 0 bases, J shed 7 bases, and the junction held 9 bases outside the gene matches. Germline assignment: CDR1 LGHNA and CDR2 YNFKEQ. The CDR3 totals 15 residues. The CDR3 protein is CASSQDRQGVGEQYF. The CDR3 DNA reads TGTGCCAGCAGCCAAGATCGCCAGGGGGTGGGGGAGCAGTACTTC.

The gene calls are TRBV29-1 and TRBJ2-3; 11 nucleotides align to TRBD2. CDR1 and CDR2 (germline): SQVTM, ANQGSEA. The CDR3 length is 16 residues. V lost 3 bases and J lost 3; bases outside the gene matches: 8. The chain's CDR3 is CSVEGLAGGTTDTQYF. In nucleotides, the CDR3 is TGCAGCGTTGAGGGTCTAGCGGGAGGTACTACAGATACGCAGTATTTT.

This clonotype has ten or more counts. V and J are TRBV7-9 and TRBJ1-2, with D possibly TRBD1 on 6 matching bases. Germline CDR1 and CDR2: SEHNR and FQNEAQ (reference sequence). Trimming removed 3 bases from V and 4 bases from J, with 9 bases in between. The CDR3 extends over 13 amino acids. The CDR3 DNA is TGTGCCAGCAGCTTCACAGGGACCTATGGCTACACCTTC. It encodes CASSFTGTYGYTF.